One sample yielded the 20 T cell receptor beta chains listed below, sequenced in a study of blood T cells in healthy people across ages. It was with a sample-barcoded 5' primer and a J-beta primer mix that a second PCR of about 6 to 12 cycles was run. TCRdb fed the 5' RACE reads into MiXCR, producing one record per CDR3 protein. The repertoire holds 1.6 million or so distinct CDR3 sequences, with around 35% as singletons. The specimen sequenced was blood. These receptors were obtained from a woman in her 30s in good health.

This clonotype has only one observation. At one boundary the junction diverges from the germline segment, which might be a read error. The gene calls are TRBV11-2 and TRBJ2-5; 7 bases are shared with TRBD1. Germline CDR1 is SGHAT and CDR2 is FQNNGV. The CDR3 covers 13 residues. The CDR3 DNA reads TGTACCAGCAGCTTCAGGGGGTTGGAGACCCAGTACTTC. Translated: CTSSFRGLETQYF.

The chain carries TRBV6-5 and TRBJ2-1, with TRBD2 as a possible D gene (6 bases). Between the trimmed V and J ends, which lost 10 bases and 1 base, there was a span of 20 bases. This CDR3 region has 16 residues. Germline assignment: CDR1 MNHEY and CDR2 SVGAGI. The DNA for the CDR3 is TGTGCCAACAGCCGGGGGAGGCTAGCGTCCTACAATGAGCAGTTCTTC. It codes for CANSRGRLASYNEQFF.

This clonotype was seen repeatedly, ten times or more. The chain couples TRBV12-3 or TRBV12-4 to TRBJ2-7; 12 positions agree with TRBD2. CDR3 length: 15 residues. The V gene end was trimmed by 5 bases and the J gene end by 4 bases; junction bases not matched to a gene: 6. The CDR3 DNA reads TGTGCCAGCAGTGCAGGACTAGCGGGGATTTACGAGCAGTACTTC. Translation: CASSAGLAGIYEQYF.

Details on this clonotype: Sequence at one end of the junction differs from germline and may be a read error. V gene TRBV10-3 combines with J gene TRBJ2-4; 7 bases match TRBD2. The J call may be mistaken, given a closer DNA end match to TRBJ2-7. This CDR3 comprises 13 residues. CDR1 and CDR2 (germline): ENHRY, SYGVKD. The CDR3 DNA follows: TGTGCCACCAGTGGGGGGGTGGGTTACGAGCAGTACTTC. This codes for CATSGGVGYEQYF.

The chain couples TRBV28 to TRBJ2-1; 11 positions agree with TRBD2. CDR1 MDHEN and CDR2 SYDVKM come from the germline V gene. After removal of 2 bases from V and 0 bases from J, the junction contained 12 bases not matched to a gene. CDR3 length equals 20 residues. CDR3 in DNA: TGTGCCAGCAGTTTAGCACCGGGACTAGCGGCGATAAGCTCCTACAATGAGCAGTTCTTC. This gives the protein CASSLAPGLAAISSYNEQFF.

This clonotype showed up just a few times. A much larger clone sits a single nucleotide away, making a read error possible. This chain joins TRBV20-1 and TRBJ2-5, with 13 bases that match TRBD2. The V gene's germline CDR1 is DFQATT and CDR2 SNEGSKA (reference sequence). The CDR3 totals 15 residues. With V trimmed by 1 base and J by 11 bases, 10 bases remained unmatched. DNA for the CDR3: TGCAGTGCTAGAGGCCTACTAGCGGGAGGGGGGGAGCAGTACTTC. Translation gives CSARGLLAGGGEQYF.

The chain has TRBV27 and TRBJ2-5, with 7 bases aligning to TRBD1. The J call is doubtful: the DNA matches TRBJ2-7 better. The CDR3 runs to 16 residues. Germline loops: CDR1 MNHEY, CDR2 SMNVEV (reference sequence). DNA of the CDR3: TGTGCCAGCAGTAGCAGGGGGACAGAGGGACGCTACGAGCAGTACTTC. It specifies CASSSRGTEGRYEQYF.

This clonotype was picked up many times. CDR3 in DNA: TGTGCCAGCAGTCGGACGGGAGGCCTAACCTACGAGCAGTACTTC. Translation: CASSRTGGLTYEQYF. J is TRBJ2-7 and V is TRBV12-3 or TRBV12-4, with 7 bases fitting TRBD2. The CDR3 covers 15 residues. Trimming removed 5 bases from V and 2 bases from J; junction bases left unmatched: 9.

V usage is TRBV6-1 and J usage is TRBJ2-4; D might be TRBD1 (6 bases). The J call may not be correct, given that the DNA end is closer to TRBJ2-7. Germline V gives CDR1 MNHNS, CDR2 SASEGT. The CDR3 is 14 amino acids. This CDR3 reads CASIGAPGADEQYF. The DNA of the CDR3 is TGTGCCAGCATAGGTGCACCAGGGGCCGACGAGCAGTACTTC.

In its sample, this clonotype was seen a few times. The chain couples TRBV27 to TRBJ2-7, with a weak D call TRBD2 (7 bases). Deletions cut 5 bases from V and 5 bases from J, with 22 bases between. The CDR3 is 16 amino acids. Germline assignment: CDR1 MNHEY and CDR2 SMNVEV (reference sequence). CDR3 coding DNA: TGTGCCAGCAGTACCCTGATCGTGGGGGGGCCTGACGAGCAGTACTTC. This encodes CASSTLIVGGPDEQYF.

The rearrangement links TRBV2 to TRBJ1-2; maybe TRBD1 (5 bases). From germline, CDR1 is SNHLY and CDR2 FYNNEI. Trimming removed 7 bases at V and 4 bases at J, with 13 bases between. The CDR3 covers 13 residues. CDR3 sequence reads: CASNLGAGYGYTF. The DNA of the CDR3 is TGTGCCAGCAACCTAGGGGCAGGCTATGGCTACACCTTC.

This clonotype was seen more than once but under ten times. CDR3 sequence: CASNQGGGNYNEQFF. The CDR3 DNA reads TGTGCCAGCAACCAAGGCGGGGGGAACTACAATGAGCAGTTCTTC. The J gene is TRBJ2-1, the V gene TRBV6-1; TRBD2 agrees at 8 bases. V gave up 7 bases and J gave up 3 bases; unmatched junction bases: 8. This CDR3 is 15 amino acids long. Germline loops: CDR1 MNHNS, CDR2 SASEGT.

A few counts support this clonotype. CDR3 DNA: TGTGCCACCAGCAGACGGACAGAGAATCAGCCCCAGCATTTT. Translated, it gives CATSRRTENQPQHF. V gene TRBV15 combines with J gene TRBJ1-5, with TRBD1 as a possible D gene (6 bases). Germline V CDR1 and CDR2: LNHNV, YYDKDF (reference sequence). The ends were cut back, 2 bases at V and 4 bases at J, with 9 bases in the middle. This CDR3 comprises 14 residues. The complete variable domain, with remaining parts taken from reference TRBV15 and TRBJ1-5, reads DAMVIQNPRYQVTQFGKPVTLSCSQTLNHNVMYWYQQKSSQAPKLLFHYYDKDFNNEADTPDNFQSRRPNTSFCFLDIRSPGLGDTAMYLCATSRRTENQPQHFGDGTRLSIL.

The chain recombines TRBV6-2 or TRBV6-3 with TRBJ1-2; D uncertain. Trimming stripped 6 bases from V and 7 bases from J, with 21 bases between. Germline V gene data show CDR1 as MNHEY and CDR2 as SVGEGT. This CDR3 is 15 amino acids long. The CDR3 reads CASSILQSHTLGYTF. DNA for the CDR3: TGTGCCAGCAGCATTCTCCAGAGTCACACCCTTGGCTACACCTTC.

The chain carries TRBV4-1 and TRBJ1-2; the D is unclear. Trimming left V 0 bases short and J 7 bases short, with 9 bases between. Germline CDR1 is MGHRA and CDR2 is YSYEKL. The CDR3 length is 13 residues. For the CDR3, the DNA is TGCGCCAGCAGCCAAGATAGAACGGGTGGCTACACCTTC. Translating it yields CASSQDRTGGYTF.

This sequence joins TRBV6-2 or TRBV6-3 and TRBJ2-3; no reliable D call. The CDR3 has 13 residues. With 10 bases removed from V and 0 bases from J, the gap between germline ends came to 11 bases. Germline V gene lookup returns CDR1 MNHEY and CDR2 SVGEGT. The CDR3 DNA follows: TGTGCCACCCGCATTGTCAGCACAGATACGCAGTATTTT. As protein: CATRIVSTDTQYF.

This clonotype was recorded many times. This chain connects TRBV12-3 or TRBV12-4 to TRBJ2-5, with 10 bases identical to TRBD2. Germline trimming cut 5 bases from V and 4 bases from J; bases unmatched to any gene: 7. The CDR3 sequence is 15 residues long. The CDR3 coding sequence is TGTGCCAGCAGTCCCCTAGCGGGAGTCAGAGAGACCCAGTACTTC. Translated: CASSPLAGVRETQYF.

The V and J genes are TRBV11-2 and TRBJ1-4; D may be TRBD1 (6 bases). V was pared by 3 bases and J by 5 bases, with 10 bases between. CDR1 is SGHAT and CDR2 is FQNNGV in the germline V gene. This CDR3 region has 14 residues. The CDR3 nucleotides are TGTGCCAGCAGCTTCGGACAGCAGAATGAAAAACTGTTTTTT. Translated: CASSFGQQNEKLFF.

CDR3 coding DNA: TGCAGCGTTCCAACACAGAGCGGGGGCTATAACCCTGAGACCCAGTACTTC. Its translation: CSVPTQSGGYNPETQYF. V gene TRBV29-1 combines with J gene TRBJ2-5; 8 bases agree with TRBD2. After removal of 5 bases from V and 5 bases from J, the junction contained 19 bases not matched to a gene. This CDR3 spans 17 amino acids. The V gene's germline CDR1 is SQVTM and CDR2 ANQGSEA.

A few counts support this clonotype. This CDR3 is CASSEPGPRGYTF. The CDR3 coding sequence is TGTGCCAGCAGTGAACCAGGGCCCAGAGGCTACACCTTC. The rearrangement links TRBV25-1 to TRBJ1-2, with D possibly being TRBD1 (5 bases). Trimming removed 2 bases from V and 8 bases from J, with 12 bases in between. From germline, CDR1 is MGHDK and CDR2 SYGVNS. The CDR3 has 13 amino acids.